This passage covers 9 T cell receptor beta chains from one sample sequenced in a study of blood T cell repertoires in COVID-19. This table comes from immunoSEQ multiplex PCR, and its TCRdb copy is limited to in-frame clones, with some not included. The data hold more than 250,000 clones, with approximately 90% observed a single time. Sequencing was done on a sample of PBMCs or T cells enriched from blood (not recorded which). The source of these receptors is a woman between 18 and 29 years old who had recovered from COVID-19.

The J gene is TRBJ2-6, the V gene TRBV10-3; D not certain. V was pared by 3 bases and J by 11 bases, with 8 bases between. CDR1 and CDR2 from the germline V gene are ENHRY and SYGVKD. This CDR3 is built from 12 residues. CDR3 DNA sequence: TGTGCCATCAGTGAATCGGAGTACGTCCTGACTTTC. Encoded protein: CAISESEYVLTF.

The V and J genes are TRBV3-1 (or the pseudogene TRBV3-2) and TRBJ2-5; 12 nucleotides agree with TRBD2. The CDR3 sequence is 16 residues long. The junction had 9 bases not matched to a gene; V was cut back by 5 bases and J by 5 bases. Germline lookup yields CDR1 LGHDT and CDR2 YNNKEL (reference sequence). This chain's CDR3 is CASSATLAGGGETQYF. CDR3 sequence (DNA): TGTGCCAGCAGCGCGACACTAGCGGGGGGCGGGGAGACCCAGTACTTC.

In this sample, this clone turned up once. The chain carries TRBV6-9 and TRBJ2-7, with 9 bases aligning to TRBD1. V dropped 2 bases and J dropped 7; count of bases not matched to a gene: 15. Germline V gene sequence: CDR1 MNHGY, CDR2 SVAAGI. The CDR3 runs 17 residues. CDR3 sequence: CASSYLPWGQGVWEQYF. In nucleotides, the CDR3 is TGTGCCAGCAGTTATCTCCCGTGGGGACAGGGTGTATGGGAGCAGTACTTC.

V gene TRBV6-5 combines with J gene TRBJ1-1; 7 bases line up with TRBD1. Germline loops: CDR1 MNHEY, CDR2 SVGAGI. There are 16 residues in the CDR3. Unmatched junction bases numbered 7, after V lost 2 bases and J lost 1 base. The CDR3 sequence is CASSYLPGQKNTEAFF. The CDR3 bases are TGTGCCAGCAGTTACCTCCCGGGACAGAAGAACACTGAAGCTTTCTTT.

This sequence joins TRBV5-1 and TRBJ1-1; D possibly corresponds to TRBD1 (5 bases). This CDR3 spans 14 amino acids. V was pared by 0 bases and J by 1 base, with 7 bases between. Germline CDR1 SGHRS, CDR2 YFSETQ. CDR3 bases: TGCGCCAGCAGCTTGGAGCAGGGGAACACTGAAGCTTTCTTT. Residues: CASSLEQGNTEAFF.

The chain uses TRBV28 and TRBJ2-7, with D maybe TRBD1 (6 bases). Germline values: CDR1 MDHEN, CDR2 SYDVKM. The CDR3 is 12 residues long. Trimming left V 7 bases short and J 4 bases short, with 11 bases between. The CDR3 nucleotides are TGTGCCAGCACGGGACAACCATACGAGCAGTACTTC. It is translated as CASTGQPYEQYF.

CDR3 nucleotides: TGCGCCAGCAGCTTCGGGGGTACAACCTACGAGCAGTACTTC. Amino acid sequence: CASSFGGTTYEQYF. The genes are TRBV5-1 and TRBJ2-7; the D gene is possibly TRBD2 (6 bases). V gave up 2 bases and J gave up 2 bases, with 11 bases separating them. The germline gives CDR1 SGHRS, CDR2 YFSETQ. The CDR3 has 14 residues.

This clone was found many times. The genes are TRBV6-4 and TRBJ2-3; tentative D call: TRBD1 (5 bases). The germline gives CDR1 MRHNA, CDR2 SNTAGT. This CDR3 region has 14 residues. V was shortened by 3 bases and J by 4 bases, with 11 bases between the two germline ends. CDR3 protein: CASSEVGAADTQYF. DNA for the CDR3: TGTGCCAGCAGTGAGGTAGGGGCCGCAGATACGCAGTATTTT.

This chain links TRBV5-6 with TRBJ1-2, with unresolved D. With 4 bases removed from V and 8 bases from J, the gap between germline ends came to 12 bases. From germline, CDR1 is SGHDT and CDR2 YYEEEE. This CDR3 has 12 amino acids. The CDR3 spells CASSVGAAGYTF. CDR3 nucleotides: TGTGCCAGCAGCGTGGGCGCCGCGGGCTACACCTTC.